These 18 T cell receptor beta chains were sequenced from one sample in a study of spatial heterogeneity in lung cancer. Time point described: blood at routine non-recurrence follow-up after resection. TCRdb reprocessed the 5' RACE reads via MiXCR and lists one record per CDR3 protein. The sample consists of some 43,000 distinct CDR3 sequences, over 9.5% of them appearing once. The specimen comprised PBMCs, sampled at follow-up. The receptors were sampled from a female donor with early-stage non-small cell lung cancer.

As for this clonotype: Possible read error: a much larger clone is one base away. No conserved phenylalanine or tryptophan ends this CDR3, so it is likely a read error. The V call is TRBV5-6, the J call TRBJ1-1, with D possibly being TRBD1 (5 bases). The ends were cut back, 4 bases at V and 7 bases at J, with 20 bases in the middle. CDR3 length: 15 residues. Germline CDR1 reads SGHDT; CDR2 reads YYEEEE. CDR3 sequence reads: CASSRAGEGLLEAFL. In DNA, the CDR3 is TGTGCCAGCAGCCGGGCGGGGGAAGGCTTACTTGAAGCTTTCTTA.

The sample holds a few counts of this clonotype. This chain uses TRBV14 with TRBJ2-7; unclear D gene. V lost 1 base to trimming and J lost 2 bases, with 12 bases between them. The CDR3 extends over 15 amino acids. Germline V CDR1 and CDR2: SGHDN, FVKESK. CDR3 coding DNA: TGTGCCAGCAGCCAAGGTCGACGAGCCCCCTACGAGCAGTACTTC. Its protein product is CASSQGRRAPYEQYF.

This clonotype was counted between two and nine times. This chain joins TRBV5-5 and TRBJ1-5; 8 bases are a match to TRBD1. Germline assignment: CDR1 SGHKS and CDR2 YYEKEE (reference sequence). Germline trimming cut 4 bases from V and 0 bases from J; bases unmatched to any gene: 9. The CDR3 is 17 residues long. The CDR3 region has the DNA TGTGCCAGCAGCCAAGACAGGGGACCCTTTAGCAATCAGCCCCAGCATTTT. This sequence encodes CASSQDRGPFSNQPQHF.

The table lists this clonotype with many counts. The chain has TRBV7-9 and TRBJ1-1; 7 bases align to TRBD1. The germline CDR1 and CDR2 sequences are SEHNR and FQNEAQ (reference sequence). This CDR3 is built from 13 residues. J gave up 4 bases and V 5 bases, and 4 bases lay outside the gene matches. The CDR3 spells CASSRDSITEAFF. The CDR3 DNA sequence: TGTGCCAGCAGCCGGGACAGCATCACTGAAGCTTTCTTT.

This clonotype has ten or more counts. The gene calls are TRBV30 and TRBJ1-2; tentative D call: TRBD1 (6 bases). CDR3 length: 13 residues. Germline V gene lookup returns CDR1 GTSNPN and CDR2 SVGIG (reference sequence). V dropped 4 bases and J dropped 6 bases, with 15 bases sitting between them. The chain's CDR3 is CAWTRGGGDGYTF. The CDR3 nucleotides are TGTGCCTGGACCCGAGGGGGGGGCGATGGCTACACCTTC. Together with reference TRBV30 and TRBJ1-2, the CDR3 gives the full variable domain: SQTIHQWPATLVQPVGSPLSLECTVEGTSNPNLYWYRQAAGRGLQLLFYSVGIGQISSEVPQNLSASRPQDRQFILSSKKLLLSDSGFYLCAWTRGGGDGYTFGSGTRLTVV.

This clonotype ranks as medium-sized. V usage is TRBV28 and J usage is TRBJ1-1, with TRBD1 identical over 9 bases. With V trimmed by 6 bases and J by 10 bases, 9 bases remained unmatched. This CDR3 region has 13 residues. Germline CDR1 reads MDHEN; CDR2 reads SYDVKM. CDR3 DNA: TGTGCCAGCAGCAGTTGGGGGACAGGGAGAGCTTTCTTT. This translates into CASSSWGTGRAFF.

This clonotype was counted between two and nine times. The chain links TRBV28 to TRBJ1-5, with 11 bases identical to TRBD1. V gave up 7 bases and J gave up 1 base; unmatched junction bases: 9. Germline CDR1 and CDR2: MDHEN and SYDVKM. This CDR3 has 17 amino acids. Here the CDR3 reads CASKAGTGGMSNQPQHF. The DNA for the CDR3 is TGTGCCAGCAAAGCCGGGACAGGGGGAATGAGCAATCAGCCCCAGCATTTT.

The chain carries TRBV4-3 and TRBJ2-1; D might be TRBD1 or TRBD2, each matching 5 bases. Germline CDR1 LGHNA, CDR2 YSLEER. The V end was cut by 4 bases, the J end by 8 bases, with 21 bases between. The CDR3 runs to 16 residues. CDR3 bases: TGCGCCAGCAGCCTAGCCTGGGACGGGGAGTTAGATGAGCAGTTCTTC. Its protein product is CASSLAWDGELDEQFF.

This clonotype has a handful of counts. This chain joins TRBV12-3 or TRBV12-4 and TRBJ1-1; TRBD1 is a possible D gene (5 bases). The CDR3 is 13 amino acids. V gave up 8 bases and J gave up 1 base, with 11 bases separating them. Here the CDR3 DNA reads TGTGCCAGCGGGAGGGGCGCGAACACTGAAGCTTTCTTT. This sequence encodes CASGRGANTEAFF.

This clonotype was recorded a few times. The chain employs TRBV5-1 and TRBJ2-5; the D gene is possibly TRBD2 (6 bases). V was clipped by 3 bases and J by 2 bases, with 14 bases between them. Looked up from germline, CDR1 is SGHRS and CDR2 is YFSETQ. This CDR3 contains 15 residues. The chain's CDR3 is CASSSTGGLQETQYF. In nucleotides, the CDR3 is TGCGCCAGCAGCTCTACCGGGGGACTTCAAGAGACCCAGTACTTC.

The chain combines TRBV6-1 with TRBJ2-5; tentative D call: TRBD1 (5 bases). The CDR3 length is 11 residues. Trimming removed 10 bases from V and 5 bases from J, with 11 bases in between. Per germline, CDR1 MNHNS and CDR2 SASEGT. The CDR3 DNA reads TGTGCCAACAGGCCCCCGGAGACCCAGTACTTC. Translating it yields CANRPPETQYF.

The table lists this clonotype with a few counts. The chain recombines TRBV19 with TRBJ1-3; D possibly corresponds to TRBD1 (5 bases). The germline CDR1 and CDR2 sequences are LNHDA and SQIVND (reference sequence). The V end was cut by 6 bases, the J end by 8 bases, with 8 bases between. The CDR3 runs to 11 residues. The CDR3: CASRGAHTIYF. The DNA of the CDR3 is TGTGCCAGTAGAGGGGCCCACACCATATATTTT.

This clonotype has just a few counts. The germline gene is not matched at one end of the junction; a read error may be the cause. This sequence joins TRBV13 and TRBJ2-7; D is possibly TRBD1 (5 bases). Per germline, CDR1 PRHDT and CDR2 FYEKMQ (reference sequence). The CDR3 is 15 amino acids. This chain's CDR3 is CASSIGWAGNYEQYF. The CDR3 coding sequence is TGTGCCAGCAGCATAGGATGGGCAGGGAACTACGAGCAGTACTTC.

This clonotype occurred many times. This sequence joins TRBV28 and TRBJ1-5; D may be TRBD1 (5 bases). The V end lost 2 bases, the J end lost 4 bases, and 12 bases lay between the germline ends. The CDR3 is made up of 15 amino acids. The germline V gene has CDR1 MDHEN and CDR2 SYDVKM. CDR3 coding DNA: TGTGCCAGCAGTTTAATTGACAGTGGGAATCAGCCCCAGCATTTT. Its protein is CASSLIDSGNQPQHF.

This clonotype has just a few counts. This chain links TRBV5-1 with TRBJ1-2; the D is unclear. CDR1 is SGHRS and CDR2 is YFSETQ in the germline V gene. V dropped 1 base and J dropped 6 bases, with 13 bases sitting between them. The CDR3 is 14 residues long. The CDR3 protein is CASSLRRSLDGYTF. The CDR3 DNA is TGCGCCAGCAGCTTGAGAAGGTCTTTGGATGGCTACACCTTC.

The chain links TRBV6-2 or TRBV6-3 to TRBJ2-7; D uncertain. The CDR3 extends over 12 amino acids. V lost 2 bases and J lost 4, with 6 bases in between. Per the germline V gene, CDR1 is MNHEY and CDR2 is SVGEGT. This CDR3 is CASSYARYEQYF. The CDR3 nucleotides are TGTGCCAGCAGTTACGCCAGGTACGAGCAGTACTTC.

This clonotype was counted at least ten times. The chain carries TRBV29-1 and TRBJ2-7; TRBD1 is a possible D gene (6 bases). V was shortened by 6 bases and J by 5 bases, with 14 bases between the two germline ends. The CDR3 runs 12 residues. Germline CDR1 is SQVTM and CDR2 is ANQGSEA. The CDR3 spells CSVDTGSDEQYF. The CDR3 DNA reads as TGCAGCGTAGATACAGGGAGCGACGAGCAGTACTTC.

This clonotype was observed a handful of times. V is TRBV2 and J is TRBJ2-3; 8 bases agree with TRBD1. CDR1 and CDR2 from the germline V gene are SNHLY and FYNNEI. This CDR3 is 17 amino acids long. V dropped 6 bases and J dropped 3; count of bases not matched to a gene: 14. The CDR3 sequence is CASRTDRGPAATDTQYF. In DNA form, the CDR3 reads TGTGCCAGCAGAACCGACAGGGGCCCGGCGGCAACAGATACGCAGTATTTT. Based on the CDR3 plus reference TRBV2 and TRBJ2-3, the full variable domain is EPEVTQTPSHQVTQMGQEVILRCVPISNHLYFYWYRQILGQKVEFLVSFYNNEISEKSEIFDDQFSVERPDGSNFTLKIRSTKLEDSAMYFCASRTDRGPAATDTQYFGPGTRLTVL.